The rows below give T cell receptor beta chains drawn from one sample of a study of cytotoxic CD8 clonotypes in ibrutinib-treated CLL. Sequenced by immunoSEQ multiplex PCR; TCRdb stores in-frame clones only, minus some. Of over 100,000 clones in the sample, approximately 85% were seen once. This specimen consisted of PBMCs, obtained after 24 months of ibrutinib treatment. The receptors were gathered from a human donor with chronic lymphocytic leukemia. CDR3s include the opening cysteine and the closing phenylalanine or tryptophan. A D gene is named only where the DNA matches it firmly. Rows may omit the clone size; those that give it use once, few, many or a size class.

V	size	J	D	DNA	CDR3
TRBV27	NA	TRBJ2-2	NA	TGTGCCAGCAGTTTATCCCTTACTCGGGCCGGGGAGCTGTTTTTT	CASSLSLTRAGELFF
TRBV6-6	NA	TRBJ2-7	TRBD1	TGTGCCAGCAGTTACTTACAGGGGACCTACGAGCAGTACTTC	CASSYLQGTYEQYF
TRBV10-3	NA	TRBJ1-1	TRBD1	TGTGCCATCTCCGGGACAGGGGGGATTACTGAAGCTTTCTTT	CAISGTGGITEAFF
TRBV4-2	NA	TRBJ1-2	NA	TGTGCCAGCAGCCAAGGGGGGGGTGACAGTGCCTATGGCTACACCTTC	CASSQGGGDSAYGYTF
TRBV7-2	NA	TRBJ2-5	TRBD1	TGTGCCAGCAGATTTCGACAGGGGCTCGAGACCCAGTACTTC	CASRFRQGLETQYF
TRBV11-3	few	TRBJ1-1	NA	TGTGCCAGCACCCCAGAGGAGGATCCGAACACTGAAGCTTTCTTT	CASTPEEDPNTEAFF
TRBV28	NA	TRBJ1-1	NA	TGTGCCAGCAGTCCAATAAATCCCATGAACACTGAAGCTTTCTTT	CASSPINPMNTEAFF
TRBV7-2	NA	TRBJ2-2	NA	TGTGCCAGCAGCTACAGGGATCGGACCGGGGAGCTGTTTTTT	CASSYRDRTGELFF
TRBV11-2	NA	TRBJ2-7	TRBD1	TGTGCCAGCAGACGTCCCGGGACAGTTGCCTACGAGCAGTACTTC	CASRRPGTVAYEQYF
TRBV2	NA	TRBJ2-3	TRBD2	TGTGCCAGCAGTGGCGAGCGGGGTCGCGGAGGTACGCAGTATTTT	CASSGERGRGGTQYF
TRBV7-8	NA	TRBJ2-5	NA	TGTGCCAGCAGCGCCCAAGAGACCCAGTACTTC	CASSAQETQYF
TRBV4-1	NA	TRBJ1-4	NA	TGCGCCAGCAGCCAACGACAGCTTGAAGAAAAACTGTTTTTT	CASSQRQLEEKLFF
TRBV29-1	NA	TRBJ2-3	TRBD1	TGCAGCGCAACGGGACAGAACACCGCAGATACGCAGTATTTT	CSATGQNTADTQYF
TRBV5-1	NA	TRBJ2-7	NA	TGCGCCAGCAGCTTGGACAGGGACGAGCAGTACTTC	CASSLDRDEQYF
TRBV7-9	NA	TRBJ2-7	NA	TGTGCCAGCAGTAATCGTGGCGGGGAAATTAATGTGCGGGAGCAGTACTTC	CASSNRGGEINVREQYF
TRBV5-5	NA	TRBJ1-1	NA	TGTGCCAGCAGCTACTCTCCAGGTGGTCGAGCTTTCTTT	CASSYSPGGRAFF
TRBV14	NA	TRBJ2-2	NA	TGTGCCAGCAGCCAAGATACGGGGTTCACCGGGGAGCTGTTTTTT	CASSQDTGFTGELFF
TRBV5-5	NA	TRBJ1-5	NA	TGTGCCAGCAGCTTGTCTACCCGTCAGCCCCAGCATTTT	CASSLSTRQPQHF
TRBV10-3	NA	TRBJ2-2	NA	TGTGCCATCAGTGCCAAGGGAGCCCCCACCGGGGAGCTGTTTTTT	CAISAKGAPTGELFF
TRBV28	NA	TRBJ1-3	TRBD1	TGTGCCAGCACTCACGGGACAGGGGGTAGAAACACCATATATTTT	CASTHGTGGRNTIYF
TRBV29-1	NA	TRBJ2-4	NA	TGCAGCGTTGAAGACGGCAGCAAAAACATTCAGTACTTC	CSVEDGSKNIQYF